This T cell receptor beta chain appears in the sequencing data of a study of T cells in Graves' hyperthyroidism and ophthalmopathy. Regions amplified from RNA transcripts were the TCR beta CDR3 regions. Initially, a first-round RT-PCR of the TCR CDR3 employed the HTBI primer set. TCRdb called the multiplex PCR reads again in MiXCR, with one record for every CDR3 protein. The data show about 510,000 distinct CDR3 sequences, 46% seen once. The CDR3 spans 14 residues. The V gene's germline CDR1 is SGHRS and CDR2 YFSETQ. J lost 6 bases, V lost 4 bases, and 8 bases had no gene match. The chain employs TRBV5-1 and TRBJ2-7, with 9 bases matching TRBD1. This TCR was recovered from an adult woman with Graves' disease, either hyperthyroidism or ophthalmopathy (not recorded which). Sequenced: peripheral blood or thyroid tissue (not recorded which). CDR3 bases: TGCGCCAGCAGCGCGGGACAGGGCCGAGGCGAGCAGTACTTC. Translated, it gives CASSAGQGRGEQYF.